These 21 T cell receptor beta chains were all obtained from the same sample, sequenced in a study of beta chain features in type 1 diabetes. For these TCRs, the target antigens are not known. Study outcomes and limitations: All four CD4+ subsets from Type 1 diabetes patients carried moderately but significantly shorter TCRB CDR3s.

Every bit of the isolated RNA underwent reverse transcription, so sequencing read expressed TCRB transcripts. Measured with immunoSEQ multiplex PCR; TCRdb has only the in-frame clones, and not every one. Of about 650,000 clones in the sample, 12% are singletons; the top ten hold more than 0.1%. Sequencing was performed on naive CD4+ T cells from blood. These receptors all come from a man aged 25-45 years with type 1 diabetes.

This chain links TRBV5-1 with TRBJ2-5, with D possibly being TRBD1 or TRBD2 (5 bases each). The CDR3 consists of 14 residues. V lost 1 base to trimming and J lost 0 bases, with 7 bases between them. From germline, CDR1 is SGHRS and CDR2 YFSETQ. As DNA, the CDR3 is TGCGCCAGCAGCTTGTGGGGGAACCAAGAGACCCAGTACTTC. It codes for CASSLWGNQETQYF.

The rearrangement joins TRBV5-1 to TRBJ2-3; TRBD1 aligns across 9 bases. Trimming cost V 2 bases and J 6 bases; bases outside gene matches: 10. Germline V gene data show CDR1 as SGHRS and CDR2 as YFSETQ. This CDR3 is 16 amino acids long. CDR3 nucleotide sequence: TGCGCCAGCAGCTTAACCGGACAGGGGCCCAGCGATACGCAGTATTTT. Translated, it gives CASSLTGQGPSDTQYF.

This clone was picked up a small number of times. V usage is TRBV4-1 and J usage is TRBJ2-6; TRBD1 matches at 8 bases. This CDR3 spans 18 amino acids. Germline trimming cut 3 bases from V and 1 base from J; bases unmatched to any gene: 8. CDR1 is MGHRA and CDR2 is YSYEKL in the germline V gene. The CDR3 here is CASSHRTGGPSGANVLTF. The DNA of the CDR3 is TGCGCCAGCAGCCACCGAACAGGGGGACCATCTGGGGCCAACGTCCTGACTTTC.

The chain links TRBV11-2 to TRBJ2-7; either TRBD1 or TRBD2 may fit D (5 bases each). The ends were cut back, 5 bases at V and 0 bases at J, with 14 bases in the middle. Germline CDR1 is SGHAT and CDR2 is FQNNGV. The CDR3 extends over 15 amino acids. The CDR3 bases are TGTGCCAGCAGCCCAGTAGGGGACCGCTCCTACGAGCAGTACTTC. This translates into CASSPVGDRSYEQYF.

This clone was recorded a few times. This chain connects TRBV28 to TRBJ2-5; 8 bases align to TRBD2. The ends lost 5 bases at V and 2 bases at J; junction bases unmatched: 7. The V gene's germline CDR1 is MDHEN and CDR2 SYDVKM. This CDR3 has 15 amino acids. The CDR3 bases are TGTGCCAGCAGTCGGACTTTAGCGGGACAAGAGACCCAGTACTTC. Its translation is CASSRTLAGQETQYF.

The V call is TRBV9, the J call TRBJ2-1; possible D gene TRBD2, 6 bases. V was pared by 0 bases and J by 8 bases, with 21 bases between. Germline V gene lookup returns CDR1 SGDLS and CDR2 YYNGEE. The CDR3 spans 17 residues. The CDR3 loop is CASSVAVPGAGKDEQFF. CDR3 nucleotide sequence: TGTGCCAGCAGCGTAGCTGTACCCGGGGCGGGGAAGGATGAGCAGTTCTTC.

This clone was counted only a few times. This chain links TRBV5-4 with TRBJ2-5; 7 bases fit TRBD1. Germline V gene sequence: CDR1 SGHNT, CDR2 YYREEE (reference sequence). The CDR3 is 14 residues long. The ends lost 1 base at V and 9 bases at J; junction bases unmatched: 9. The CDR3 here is CASSLNGQAFAQYF. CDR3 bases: TGTGCCAGCAGCTTGAACGGACAGGCGTTCGCCCAGTACTTC.

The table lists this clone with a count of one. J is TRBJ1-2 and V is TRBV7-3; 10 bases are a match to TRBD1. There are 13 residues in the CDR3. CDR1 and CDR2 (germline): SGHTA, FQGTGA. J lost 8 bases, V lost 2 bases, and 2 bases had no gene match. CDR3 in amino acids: CASSLGTGEGYTF. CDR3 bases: TGTGCCAGCAGCTTAGGGACAGGGGAGGGCTACACCTTC.

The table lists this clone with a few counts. CDR3 sequence: CASDGGIYGYTF. The CDR3 bases are TGTGCCAGTGATGGGGGAATCTATGGCTACACCTTC. The chain joins TRBV19 to TRBJ1-2; TRBD1 might be the D (5 bases). Germline V lookup: CDR1 LNHDA, CDR2 SQIVND (reference sequence). The CDR3 extends over 12 amino acids. V was trimmed by 8 bases and J by 4 bases, leaving 11 bases between them.

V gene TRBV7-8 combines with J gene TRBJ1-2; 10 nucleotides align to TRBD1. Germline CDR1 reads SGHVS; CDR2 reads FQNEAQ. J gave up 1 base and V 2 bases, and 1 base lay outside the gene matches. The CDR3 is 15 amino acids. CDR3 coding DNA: TGTGCCAGCAGCTTAAGGGACAGGGGTAACTATGGCTACACCTTC. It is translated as CASSLRDRGNYGYTF.

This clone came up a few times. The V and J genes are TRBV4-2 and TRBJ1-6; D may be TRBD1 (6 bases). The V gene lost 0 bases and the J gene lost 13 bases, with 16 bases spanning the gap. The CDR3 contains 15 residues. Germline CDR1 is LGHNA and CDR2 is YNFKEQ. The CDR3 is CASSQDGNRVSPLHF. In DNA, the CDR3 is TGTGCCAGCAGCCAAGATGGTAACAGGGTTTCCCCCCTCCACTTT.

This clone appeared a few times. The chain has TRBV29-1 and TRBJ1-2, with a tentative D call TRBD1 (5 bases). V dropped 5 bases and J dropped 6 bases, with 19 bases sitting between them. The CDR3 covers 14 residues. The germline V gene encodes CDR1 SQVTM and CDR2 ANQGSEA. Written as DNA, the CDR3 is TGCAGCGTTACCAATGAGTGGGGGGAAAATGGCTACACCTTC. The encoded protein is CSVTNEWGENGYTF.

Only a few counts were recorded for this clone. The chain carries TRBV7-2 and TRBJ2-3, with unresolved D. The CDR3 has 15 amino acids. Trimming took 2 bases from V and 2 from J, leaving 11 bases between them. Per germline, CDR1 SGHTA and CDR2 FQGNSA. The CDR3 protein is CASSLQAELTDTQYF. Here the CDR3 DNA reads TGTGCCAGCAGCTTACAGGCAGAACTCACAGATACGCAGTATTTT.

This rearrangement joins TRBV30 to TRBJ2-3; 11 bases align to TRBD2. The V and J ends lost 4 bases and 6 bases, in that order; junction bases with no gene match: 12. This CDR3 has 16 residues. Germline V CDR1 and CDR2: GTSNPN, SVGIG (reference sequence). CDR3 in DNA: TGTGCCTGGACAAAAGGACTAGCGGGCGGGGCGGATACGCAGTATTTT. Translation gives CAWTKGLAGGADTQYF. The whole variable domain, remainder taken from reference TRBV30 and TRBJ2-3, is SQTIHQWPATLVQPVGSPLSLECTVEGTSNPNLYWYRQAAGRGLQLLFYSVGIGQISSEVPQNLSASRPQDRQFILSSKKLLLSDSGFYLCAWTKGLAGGADTQYFGPGTRLTVL.

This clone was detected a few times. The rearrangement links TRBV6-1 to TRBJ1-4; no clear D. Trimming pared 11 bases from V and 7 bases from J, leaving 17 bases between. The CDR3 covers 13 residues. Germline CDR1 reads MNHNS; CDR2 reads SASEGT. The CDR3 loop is CACNLGLAEKLFF. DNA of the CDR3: TGTGCCTGCAATCTTGGGCTAGCTGAAAAACTGTTTTTT.

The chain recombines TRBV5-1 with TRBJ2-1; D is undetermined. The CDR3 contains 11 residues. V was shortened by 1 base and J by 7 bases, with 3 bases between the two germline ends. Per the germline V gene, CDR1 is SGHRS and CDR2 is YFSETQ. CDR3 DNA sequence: TGCGCCAGCAGCTTGAGGAATGAGCAGTTCTTC. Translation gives CASSLRNEQFF.

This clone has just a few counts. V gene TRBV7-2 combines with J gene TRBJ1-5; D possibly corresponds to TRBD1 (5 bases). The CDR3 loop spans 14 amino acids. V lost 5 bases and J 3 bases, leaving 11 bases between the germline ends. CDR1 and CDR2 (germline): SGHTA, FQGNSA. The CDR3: CASSADSLNQPQHF. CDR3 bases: TGTGCCAGCAGCGCAGACAGCCTCAATCAGCCCCAGCATTTT.

The chain's CDR3 is CASSESPTGGYGYTF. For the CDR3, the DNA is TGTGCCAGCAGTGAATCCCCGACAGGAGGATATGGCTACACCTTC. The genes are TRBV6-1 and TRBJ1-2, with D perhaps matching TRBD1 (6 bases). Germline V CDR1 and CDR2: MNHNS, SASEGT. The CDR3 sequence is 15 residues long. Trimming cost V 2 bases and J 5 bases, with 15 bases left between them.

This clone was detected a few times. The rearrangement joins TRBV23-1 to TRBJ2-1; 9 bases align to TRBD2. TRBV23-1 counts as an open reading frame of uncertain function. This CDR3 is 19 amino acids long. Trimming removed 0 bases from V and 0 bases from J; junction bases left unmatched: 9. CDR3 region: CASSQSMCSGGSSYNEQFF. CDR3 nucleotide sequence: TGCGCCAGCAGTCAATCGATGTGTAGCGGGGGCAGCTCCTACAATGAGCAGTTCTTC.

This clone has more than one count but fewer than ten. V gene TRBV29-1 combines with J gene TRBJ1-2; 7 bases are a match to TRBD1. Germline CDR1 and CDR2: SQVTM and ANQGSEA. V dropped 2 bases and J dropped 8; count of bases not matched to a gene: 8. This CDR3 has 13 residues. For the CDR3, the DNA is TGCAGCGTTGAACGGTTACAAGGGGGCGGCTACACCTTC. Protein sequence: CSVERLQGGGYTF.

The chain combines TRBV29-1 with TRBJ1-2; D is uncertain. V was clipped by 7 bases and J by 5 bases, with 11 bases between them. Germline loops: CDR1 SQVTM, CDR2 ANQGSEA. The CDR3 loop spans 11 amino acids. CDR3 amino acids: CSGSGPYGYTF. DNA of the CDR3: TGCAGCGGGAGTGGGCCTTATGGCTACACCTTC.